This T cell receptor (beta chain) was sequenced for a study of T cell changes during pregnancy in multiple sclerosis. The germline V gene encodes CDR1 LGHNA and CDR2 YNFKEQ. Trimming took 6 bases from V and 3 from J; bases not matched to a gene: 10. This CDR3 has 15 amino acids. Sequenced by immunoSEQ multiplex PCR; TCRdb stores in-frame clones only, minus some. The sample has about 40,000 clones, over 70% seen once; the top ten hold about 5%. This clone was counted between two and nine times. Material: peripheral blood, obtained in the first trimester of pregnancy. This clonotype originated in a female donor in good health, enrolled as a control in a pregnancy study. The chain links TRBV4-2 to TRBJ1-1; 7 bases line up with TRBD1. The CDR3 loop is CASSPTGVEDTEAFF. As DNA, the CDR3 is TGTGCCAGCAGTCCAACAGGGGTTGAGGACACTGAAGCTTTCTTT.